This entry concerns a single TCR beta chain. Here immunoSEQ multiplex PCR was the method, and the copy in TCRdb shows in-frame clones only, minus some. The table has more than 150,000 clones, approximately 80% seen once; the top ten hold around 14%. This sample was taken from a study of blood T cell repertoires in COVID-19. About the research overall: The study drew acute and convalescent COVID-19 samples from the United States, Italy and Spain. The cDNA or gDNA used as material had been derived from T cells, B-cell-depleted T cells, or PBMCs.

Germline CDR1 is KGHDR and CDR2 is SFDVKD. There are 16 residues in the CDR3. Trimming removed 3 bases at V and 7 bases at J, with 18 bases between. Ages ranged from about 18 to 100 years, with residence in approximately 25 US areas. Participant reports of clinical history set cohort assignment. The V and J genes are TRBV24-1 and TRBJ2-1, with a weak D call TRBD1 (7 bases). The sequenced material came from PBMCs or T cells enriched from blood (not recorded which). This receptor was taken from a man in his 60s who had been exposed to COVID-19. CDR3: CATSDAGTRGDNEQFF. As DNA, the CDR3 is TGTGCCACCAGTGATGCCGGGACCAGGGGGGATAATGAGCAGTTCTTC.